This entry is about one T cell receptor beta chain. With 5 bases removed from V and 1 base from J, the gap between germline ends came to 6 bases. The CDR3 totals 12 residues. From germline, CDR1 is SGHAT and CDR2 FQNNGV. As originally analysed: Owing to the provision of junction-only sequences devoid of quality scores by immunoSEQ, filtering differed. Clones were sequenced by immunoSEQ multiplex PCR, and TCRdb holds only the in-frame ones, with some missing. V, J and clone size derive from that table, while D and trimming were established from the DNA sequence. The sample comprises more than 400,000 clones, 95% to 97% of which are singletons, and about 0.06% rests with the top ten. Every one of the donors was a Caucasian adult that lived in Nashville, Tennessee. This record belongs to a study of shared clonotypes between healthy human individuals.

The receptor's source is a woman aged 25 to 39 in good health. The chain combines TRBV11-2 with TRBJ2-7; D gene uncertain. The specimen sequenced was naive CD4+ T cells sorted from blood. Stated subset: CD45RA+ positively selected. CDR3 coding DNA: TGTGCCAGCAGCGGGGTATCCTACGAGCAGTACTTC. As protein: CASSGVSYEQYF.